The 20 T cell receptor beta chains below were found in one sample sequenced in a study of blood T cell repertoires in COVID-19. Profiled with immunoSEQ multiplex PCR; TCRdb holds only in-frame clones, not every one. This table has tens of thousands of clones, around 76% appearing once. The specimen was peripheral blood. These TCRs come from a middle-aged man with active or convalescent COVID-19.

The CDR3: CASSSSGQDTGELFF. The CDR3 bases are TGTGCCAGTAGTAGCTCGGGACAGGACACCGGGGAGCTGTTTTTT. The gene calls are TRBV19 and TRBJ2-2; 8 bases map to TRBD1. J was trimmed by 3 bases and V by 4 bases; bases with no gene match: 4. The germline CDR1 and CDR2 sequences are LNHDA and SQIVND (reference sequence). This CDR3 spans 15 amino acids.

The chain uses TRBV5-1 and TRBJ2-7, with 7 bases aligning to TRBD2. The germline V gene encodes CDR1 SGHRS and CDR2 YFSETQ. CDR3 length: 14 amino acids. V was pared by 0 bases and J by 7 bases, with 7 bases of the junction left unmatched. CDR3 DNA sequence: TGCGCCAGCAGCTTGGGCGCGGGAGAAGGGGAGCAGTACTTC. Protein: CASSLGAGEGEQYF.

The chain joins TRBV19 to TRBJ2-7; 7 nucleotides agree with TRBD2. This CDR3 contains 14 residues. The trim removed 4 bases at V and 2 bases at J, leaving 5 bases unmatched. Germline loops: CDR1 LNHDA, CDR2 SQIVND (reference sequence). In DNA, the CDR3 is TGTGCCAGTAGTAGGGGAGGGAGAACCTACGAGCAGTACTTC. Residues: CASSRGGRTYEQYF.

The gene calls are TRBV2 and TRBJ2-1; possible D gene TRBD1, 5 bases. This CDR3 region has 12 residues. Germline assignment: CDR1 SNHLY and CDR2 FYNNEI. V lost 6 bases, J lost 10 bases, and 13 bases lay in between. The CDR3 DNA reads TGTGCCAGCAGCCGGCAGGGTAACGAGCAGTTCTTC. Translated: CASSRQGNEQFF.

J is TRBJ1-5 and V is TRBV19, with D possibly TRBD1 on 6 matching bases. V was cut by 5 bases and J by 9 bases, with 17 bases left in between. Germline V gives CDR1 LNHDA, CDR2 SQIVND (reference sequence). This CDR3 contains 14 residues. The CDR3 DNA is TGTGCCAGTAGTTCCCAGTCACAGGGCCCGCCCCAGCATTTT. Translating gives CASSSQSQGPPQHF.

The chain recombines TRBV7-9 with TRBJ1-5; D uncertain. V lost 2 bases and J lost 4, with 3 bases in between. The CDR3 has 12 amino acids. Looked up from germline, CDR1 is SEHNR and CDR2 is FQNEAQ (reference sequence). CDR3 sequence: CASSLQNQPQHF. CDR3 nucleotides: TGTGCCAGCAGCTTACAAAATCAGCCCCAGCATTTT.

This clone was detected only once. The rearrangement uses TRBV6-6 and TRBJ2-7, with D uncertain. V was cut by 5 bases and J by 3 bases, with 8 bases left in between. Germline CDR1 MNHNY, CDR2 SVGAGI (reference sequence). CDR3 size: 12 residues. The CDR3 here is CASSLASYEQYF. CDR3 nucleotide sequence: TGTGCCAGCAGTCTCGCTAGCTACGAGCAGTACTTC.

The chain links TRBV19 to TRBJ1-1; the D is unclear. The CDR3 is 11 amino acids. Germline CDR1 is LNHDA and CDR2 is SQIVND (reference sequence). With 2 bases removed from V and 6 bases from J, the gap between germline ends came to 4 bases. CDR3 coding DNA: TGTGCCAGTAGTATACTAGCTGAAGCTTTCTTT. Protein sequence: CASSILAEAFF.

This clone was seen a handful of times. The chain recombines TRBV11-2 with TRBJ2-1; 7 positions match TRBD2. The CDR3 runs to 16 residues. Losses at the gene ends were 5 bases for V and 5 bases for J; bases not matched to a gene: 12. The germline V gene has CDR1 SGHAT and CDR2 FQNNGV. DNA for the CDR3: TGTGCCAGCAGCCTGGGGGGGACTCTCACCAACAATGAGCAGTTCTTC. It yields the protein CASSLGGTLTNNEQFF.

The J gene is TRBJ2-1, the V gene TRBV5-1; 12 nucleotides align to TRBD2. This CDR3 is built from 17 residues. Per germline, CDR1 SGHRS and CDR2 YFSETQ. The ends lost 0 bases at V and 3 bases at J; junction bases unmatched: 4. The CDR3 bases are TGCGCCAGCAGCTTGGGGACTAGCGGGGTCCTCTACAATGAGCAGTTCTTC. Translated, it gives CASSLGTSGVLYNEQFF.

The chain joins TRBV19 to TRBJ2-3, with TRBD2 matching 9 bases. Germline CDR1 LNHDA, CDR2 SQIVND (reference sequence). The V segment lost 5 bases and the J segment 2 bases; nucleotides outside the gene matches: 14. This CDR3 spans 18 amino acids. CDR3 DNA sequence: TGTGCCAGTAGTCACACCAGAGGAGCTAGCGGGAACACAGATACGCAGTATTTT. It specifies CASSHTRGASGNTDTQYF.

The V gene is TRBV5-1, the J gene TRBJ1-1; D is undetermined. The germline V gene has CDR1 SGHRS and CDR2 YFSETQ. Trimming left V 3 bases short and J 4 bases short, with 10 bases between. The CDR3 has 13 residues. The CDR3 DNA is TGCGCCAGCAGCTACGACTTGGGCACTGAAGCTTTCTTT. Encoded protein: CASSYDLGTEAFF.

The V and J genes are TRBV4-1 and TRBJ2-2; 13 positions match TRBD2. The germline V gene encodes CDR1 MGHRA and CDR2 YSYEKL. With V trimmed by 4 bases and J by 5 bases, 7 bases remained unmatched. This CDR3 spans 17 amino acids. The DNA of the CDR3 is TGCGCCAGCAGCCCAATCCTGGGACTAGCGGGAACCGGGGAGCTGTTTTTT. The encoded protein is CASSPILGLAGTGELFF.

V is TRBV12-3 or TRBV12-4 and J is TRBJ1-1; D possibly corresponds to TRBD1 (5 bases). CDR3 length: 13 amino acids. V lost 6 bases to trimming and J lost 4 bases, with 12 bases between them. This chain's CDR3 is CASSFQGGTEAFF. DNA of the CDR3: TGTGCCAGCAGCTTTCAGGGTGGCACTGAAGCTTTCTTT.

This clone was recorded once. The chain couples TRBV12-3 or TRBV12-4 to TRBJ1-1, with unresolved D. CDR3 length equals 13 residues. Deletions cut 1 base from V and 4 bases from J, with 7 bases between. CDR3 nucleotide sequence: TGTGCCAGCAGTTTAGACATTGGCACTGAAGCTTTCTTT. Amino acid sequence: CASSLDIGTEAFF.

The CDR3 loop reads CSVEEPRDTEAFF. CDR3 DNA sequence: TGCAGCGTTGAGGAGCCCAGGGATACTGAAGCTTTCTTT. The chain is built from TRBV29-1 and TRBJ1-1; D perhaps matches TRBD1 (5 bases). CDR1 and CDR2 from the germline V gene are SQVTM and ANQGSEA. The CDR3 extends over 13 amino acids. Trimming shortened V by 3 bases and J by 5 bases, and 13 bases separated the two germline ends.

This clone was counted once. The chain links TRBV19 to TRBJ2-5; D remains ambiguous. The V end was cut by 4 bases, the J end by 0 bases, with 6 bases between. The CDR3 totals 13 residues. Germline V gene lookup returns CDR1 LNHDA and CDR2 SQIVND (reference sequence). DNA of the CDR3: TGTGCCAGTAGTAACGCGTACCAAGAGACCCAGTACTTC. Protein product: CASSNAYQETQYF.

This clone was detected once. The chain is built from TRBV18 and TRBJ1-6; no reliable D call. From germline, CDR1 is KGHSH and CDR2 LQKENI. V was trimmed by 4 bases and J by 9 bases, leaving 16 bases between them. The length of the CDR3 is 15 residues. In DNA form, the CDR3 reads TGTGCCAGCTCACGAGAAACAGACGGAGGTTCACCCCTCCACTTT. It specifies CASSRETDGGSPLHF.

By share of the sample, this clone is medium-sized. V usage is TRBV7-3 and J usage is TRBJ2-1; 9 nucleotides match TRBD1. Looked up from germline, CDR1 is SGHTA and CDR2 is FQGTGA. With 5 bases clipped from V and 5 bases from J, the junction kept 7 bases outside the gene matches. The CDR3 loop spans 15 amino acids. CDR3 protein: CASSQGTGQHNEQFF. In nucleotides, the CDR3 is TGTGCCAGCAGCCAAGGGACAGGGCAGCACAATGAGCAGTTCTTC.

The chain carries TRBV4-1 and TRBJ1-4; no clear D. V was pared by 0 bases and J by 8 bases, with 13 bases between. Germline-derived CDR1 and CDR2 are MGHRA and YSYEKL. The CDR3 is 15 amino acids. The CDR3 DNA is TGCGCCAGCAGCCAAGAAGGCAGCGCTCCGGAAAAACTGTTTTTT. The encoded protein is CASSQEGSAPEKLFF.